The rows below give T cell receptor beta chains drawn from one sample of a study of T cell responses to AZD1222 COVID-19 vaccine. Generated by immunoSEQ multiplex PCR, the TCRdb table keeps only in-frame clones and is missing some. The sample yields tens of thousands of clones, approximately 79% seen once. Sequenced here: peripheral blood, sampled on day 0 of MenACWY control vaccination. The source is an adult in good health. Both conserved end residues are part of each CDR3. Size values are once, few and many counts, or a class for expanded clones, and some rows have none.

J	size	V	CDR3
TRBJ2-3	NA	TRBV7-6	CASSFAGGDTDTQYF
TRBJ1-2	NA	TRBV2	CASLRRSGSGGYGYTF
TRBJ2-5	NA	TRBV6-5	CASRLGQTQETQYF
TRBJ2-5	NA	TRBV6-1	CASSELVRPDGTQYF
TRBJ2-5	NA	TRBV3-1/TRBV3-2	CASSRLGAGAGQETQYF
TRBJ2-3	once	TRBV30	CAWSVDTQYF
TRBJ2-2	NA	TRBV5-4	CASSPNQGVGTGELFF
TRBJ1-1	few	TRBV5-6	CASSGETGVNTEAFF
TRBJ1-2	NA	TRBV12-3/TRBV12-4	CASSFGTHYGYTF
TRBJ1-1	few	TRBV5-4	CASSLENRWTGGQNTEAFF
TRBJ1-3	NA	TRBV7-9	CASSSGQTTGNTIYF
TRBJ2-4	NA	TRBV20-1	CSGMVGNIQYF
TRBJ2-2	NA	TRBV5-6	CASSLVGATGELFF
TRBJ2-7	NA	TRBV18	CASSPSVTGHEQYF
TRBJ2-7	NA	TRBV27	CASSKTGTSATYEQYF
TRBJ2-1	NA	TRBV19	CASSVRGGANYNEQFF
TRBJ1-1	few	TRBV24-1	CATSDSDLRGEAFF
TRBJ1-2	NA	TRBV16	CASSQLALGGLDYGYTF
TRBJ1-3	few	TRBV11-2	CASSLGGASGNTIYF
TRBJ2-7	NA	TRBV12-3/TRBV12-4	CASRGARTYEQYF
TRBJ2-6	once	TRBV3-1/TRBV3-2	CASSHTGRTGANVLTF
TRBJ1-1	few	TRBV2	CASSLMNTEAFF
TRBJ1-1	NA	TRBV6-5	CASRGTVMNTEAFF
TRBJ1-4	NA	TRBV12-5	CASGLALGGSEKLFF
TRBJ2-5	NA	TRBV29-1	CSIVAGETQYF
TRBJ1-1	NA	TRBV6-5	CASSSKGGETEAFF
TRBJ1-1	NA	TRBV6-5	CASRGGGNTEAFF
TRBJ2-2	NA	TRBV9	CASSVSGSGGGELFF
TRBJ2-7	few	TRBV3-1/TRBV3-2	CASRETGSYEQYF
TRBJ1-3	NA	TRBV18	CASSSTLGQGAPQAGGNTIYF
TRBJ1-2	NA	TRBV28	CASSFEEIYGYTF
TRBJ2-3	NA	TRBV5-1	CASSLEMADTQYF
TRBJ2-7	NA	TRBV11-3	CASSLAFGGSYEQYF
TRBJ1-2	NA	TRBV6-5	CASSQDRGDYGYTF
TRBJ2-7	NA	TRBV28	CASSPAAGGSYEQYF
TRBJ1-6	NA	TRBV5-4	CASSLKLDREGSPLHF
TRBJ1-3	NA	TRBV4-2	CASSQEALPSGNTIYF
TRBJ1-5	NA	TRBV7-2	CASSGQAGGPQHF
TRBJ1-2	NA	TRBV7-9	CASSLGQSF
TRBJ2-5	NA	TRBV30	CAWSGYTGTGGQETQYF
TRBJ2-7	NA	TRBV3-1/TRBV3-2	CASSQGTYEQYF
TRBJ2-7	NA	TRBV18	CASSPSDQGHEQYF
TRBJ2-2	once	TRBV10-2	CASSDPNTGELFF
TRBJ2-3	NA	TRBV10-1	CASSDVAGNTDTQYF
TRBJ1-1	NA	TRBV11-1	CASSLATGGMNTEAFF
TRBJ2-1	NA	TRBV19	CASTTLAGGGSNEQFF
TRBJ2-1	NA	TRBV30	CAWNRPHPFF
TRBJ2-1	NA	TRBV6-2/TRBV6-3	CASSYTSQEEGHNEQFF
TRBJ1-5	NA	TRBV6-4	CASSEQAQNQPQHF
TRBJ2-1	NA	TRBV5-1	CASSLTGQGYNEQFF
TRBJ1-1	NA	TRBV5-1	CASSLDGVNTEAFF
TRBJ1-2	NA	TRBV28	CASKIGQNYGYTF